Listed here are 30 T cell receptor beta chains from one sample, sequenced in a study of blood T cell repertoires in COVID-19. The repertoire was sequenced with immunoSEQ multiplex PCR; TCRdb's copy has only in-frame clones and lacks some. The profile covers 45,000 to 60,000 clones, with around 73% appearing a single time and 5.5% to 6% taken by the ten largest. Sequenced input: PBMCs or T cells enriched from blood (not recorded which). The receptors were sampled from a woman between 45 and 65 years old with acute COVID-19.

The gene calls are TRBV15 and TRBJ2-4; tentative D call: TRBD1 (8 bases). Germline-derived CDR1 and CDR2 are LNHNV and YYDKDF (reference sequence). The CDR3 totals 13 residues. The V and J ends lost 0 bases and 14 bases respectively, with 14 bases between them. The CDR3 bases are TGTGCCACCAGCAGAGATGGGGGGGGACAGGAGTACTTC. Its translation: CATSRDGGGQEYF.

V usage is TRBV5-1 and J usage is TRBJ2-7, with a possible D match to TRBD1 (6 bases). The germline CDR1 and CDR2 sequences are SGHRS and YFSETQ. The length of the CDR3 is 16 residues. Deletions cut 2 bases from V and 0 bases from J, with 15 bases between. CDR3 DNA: TGCGCCAGCAGCTTTGAGAAGGACAGACCCTCCTACGAGCAGTACTTC. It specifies CASSFEKDRPSYEQYF.

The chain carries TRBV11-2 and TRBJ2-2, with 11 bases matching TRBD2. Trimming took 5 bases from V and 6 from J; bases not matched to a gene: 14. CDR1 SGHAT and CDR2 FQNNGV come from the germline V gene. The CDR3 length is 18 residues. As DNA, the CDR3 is TGTGCCAGCAGCCACAATAGCGGGGGGGCCTATTATGCCGGGGAGCTGTTTTTT. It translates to CASSHNSGGAYYAGELFF.

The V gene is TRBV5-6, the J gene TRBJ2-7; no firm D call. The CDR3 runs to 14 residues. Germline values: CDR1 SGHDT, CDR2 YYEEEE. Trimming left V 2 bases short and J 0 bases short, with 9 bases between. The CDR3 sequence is CASSFFRHSYEQYF. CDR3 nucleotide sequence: TGTGCCAGCAGCTTTTTTCGACACTCCTACGAGCAGTACTTC.

The CDR3 DNA follows: TGCGCCAGCAGCCAAGGGCCCCCCGGGACTAGCGGTTCCTACGAGCAGTACTTC. It yields the protein CASSQGPPGTSGSYEQYF. The chain couples TRBV4-1 to TRBJ2-7, with TRBD2 matching 11 bases. Losses at the gene ends were 1 base for V and 1 base for J; bases not matched to a gene: 9. Germline CDR1 MGHRA, CDR2 YSYEKL. The CDR3 loop spans 18 amino acids.

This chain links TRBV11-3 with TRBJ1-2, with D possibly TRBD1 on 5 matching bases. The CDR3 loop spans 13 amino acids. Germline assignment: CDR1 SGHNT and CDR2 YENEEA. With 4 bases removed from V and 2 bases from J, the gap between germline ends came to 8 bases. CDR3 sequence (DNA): TGTGCCAGCAGCTCTTCAGGGAACTATGGCTACACCTTC. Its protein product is CASSSSGNYGYTF.

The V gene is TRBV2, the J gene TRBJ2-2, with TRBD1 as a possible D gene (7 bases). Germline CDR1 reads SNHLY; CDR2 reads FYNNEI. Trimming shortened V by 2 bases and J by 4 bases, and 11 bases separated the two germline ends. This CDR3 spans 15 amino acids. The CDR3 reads CASSERQGLTGELFF. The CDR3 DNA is TGTGCCAGCAGTGAACGACAGGGACTCACCGGGGAGCTGTTTTTT.

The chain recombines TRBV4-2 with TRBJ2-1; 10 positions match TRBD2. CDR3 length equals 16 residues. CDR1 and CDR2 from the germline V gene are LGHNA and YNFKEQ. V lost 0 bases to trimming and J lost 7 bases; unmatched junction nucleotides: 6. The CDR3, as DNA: TGTGCCAGCAGCCAAGATCGAGCGGGGGGGTTGAATGAGCAGTTCTTC. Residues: CASSQDRAGGLNEQFF.

CDR3: CASADGTGGTYNEQFF. CDR3 DNA: TGCGCCAGCGCCGACGGGACTGGGGGGACCTACAATGAGCAGTTCTTC. The chain recombines TRBV5-1 with TRBJ2-1, with D perhaps matching TRBD2 (6 bases). The germline V gene encodes CDR1 SGHRS and CDR2 YFSETQ. V was clipped by 7 bases and J by 2 bases, with 19 bases between them. The CDR3 has 16 residues.

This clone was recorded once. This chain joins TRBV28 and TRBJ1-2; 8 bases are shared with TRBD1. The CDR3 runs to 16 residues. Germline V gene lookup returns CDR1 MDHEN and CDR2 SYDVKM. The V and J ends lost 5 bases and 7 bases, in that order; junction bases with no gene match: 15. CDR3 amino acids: CASSTAGGEGGGGYTF. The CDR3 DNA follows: TGTGCCAGCAGTACGGCAGGGGGCGAGGGAGGTGGTGGCTACACCTTC.

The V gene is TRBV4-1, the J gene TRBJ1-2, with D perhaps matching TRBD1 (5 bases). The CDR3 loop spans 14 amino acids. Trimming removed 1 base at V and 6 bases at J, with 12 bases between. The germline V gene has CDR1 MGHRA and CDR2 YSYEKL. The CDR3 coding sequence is TGCGCCAGCAGCCAAGGATACAGGTTGAATGGCTACACCTTC. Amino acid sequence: CASSQGYRLNGYTF.

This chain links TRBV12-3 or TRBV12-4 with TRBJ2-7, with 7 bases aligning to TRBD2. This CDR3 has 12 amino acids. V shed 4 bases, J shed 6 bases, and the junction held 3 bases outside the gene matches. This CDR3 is CASSWGGVEQYF. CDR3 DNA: TGTGCCAGCAGTTGGGGGGGAGTCGAGCAGTACTTC.

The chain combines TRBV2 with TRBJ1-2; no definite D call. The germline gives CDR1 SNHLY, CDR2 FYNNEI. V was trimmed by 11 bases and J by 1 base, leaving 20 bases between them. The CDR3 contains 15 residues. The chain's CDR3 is CAGRATETYNYGYTF. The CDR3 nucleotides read TGTGCCGGGCGGGCCACAGAGACTTATAACTATGGCTACACCTTC.

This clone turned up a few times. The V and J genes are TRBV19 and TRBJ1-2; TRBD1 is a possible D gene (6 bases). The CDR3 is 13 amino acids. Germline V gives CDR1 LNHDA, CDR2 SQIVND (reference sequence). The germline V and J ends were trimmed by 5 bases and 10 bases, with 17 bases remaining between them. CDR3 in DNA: TGTGCCAGTAGTGAGGGGACACCTATGGACTACACCTTC. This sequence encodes CASSEGTPMDYTF. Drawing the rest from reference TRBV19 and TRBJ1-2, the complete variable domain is DGGITQSPKYLFRKEGQNVTLSCEQNLNHDAMYWYRQDPGQGLRLIYYSQIVNDFQKGDIAEGYSVSREKKESFPLTVTSAQKNPTAFYLCASSEGTPMDYTFGSGTRLTVV.

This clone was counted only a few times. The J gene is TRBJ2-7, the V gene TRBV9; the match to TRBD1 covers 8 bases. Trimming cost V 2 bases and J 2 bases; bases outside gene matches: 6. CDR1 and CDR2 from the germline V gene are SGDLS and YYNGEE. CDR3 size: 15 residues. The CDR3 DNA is TGTGCCAGCAGCGTTAGGACAGGGTCACCCTACGAGCAGTACTTC. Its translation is CASSVRTGSPYEQYF.

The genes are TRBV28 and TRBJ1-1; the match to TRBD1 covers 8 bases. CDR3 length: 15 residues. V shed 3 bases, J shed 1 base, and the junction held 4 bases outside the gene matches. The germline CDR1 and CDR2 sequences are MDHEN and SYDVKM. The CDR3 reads CASSFWGTGNTEAFF. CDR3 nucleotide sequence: TGTGCCAGCAGTTTTTGGGGGACAGGGAACACTGAAGCTTTCTTT.

For the CDR3, the DNA is TGTGCCAGCAGGCTAGGGAACACTGAAGCTTTCTTT. Protein product: CASRLGNTEAFF. This chain links TRBV12-3 or TRBV12-4 with TRBJ1-1, with D hard to call. The CDR3 length is 12 residues. The germline V and J ends were trimmed by 6 bases and 1 base, with 6 bases remaining between them.

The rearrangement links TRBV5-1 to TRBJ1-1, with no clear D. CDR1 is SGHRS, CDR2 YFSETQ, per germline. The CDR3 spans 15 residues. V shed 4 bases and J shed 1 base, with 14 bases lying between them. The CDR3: CASSRSPRSNTEAFF. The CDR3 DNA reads TGCGCCAGCAGCCGAAGTCCCAGATCGAACACTGAAGCTTTCTTT. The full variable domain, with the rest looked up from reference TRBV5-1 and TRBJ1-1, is KAGVTQTPRYLIKTRGQQVTLSCSPISGHRSVSWYQQTPGQGLQFLFEYFSETQRNKGNFPGRFSGRQFSNSRSEMNVSTLELGDSALYLCASSRSPRSNTEAFFGQGTRLTVV.

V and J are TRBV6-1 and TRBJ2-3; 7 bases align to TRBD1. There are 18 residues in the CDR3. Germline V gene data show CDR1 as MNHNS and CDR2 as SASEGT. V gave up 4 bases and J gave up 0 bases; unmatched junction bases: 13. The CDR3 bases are TGTGCCAGCAGTGGGGACAGCGGACATAAGTCTAGCACAGATACGCAGTATTTT. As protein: CASSGDSGHKSSTDTQYF.

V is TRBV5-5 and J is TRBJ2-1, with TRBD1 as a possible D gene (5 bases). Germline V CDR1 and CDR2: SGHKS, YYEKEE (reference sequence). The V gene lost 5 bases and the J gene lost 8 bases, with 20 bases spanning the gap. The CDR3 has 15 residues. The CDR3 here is CASRSGNHNEYEQFF. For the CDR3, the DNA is TGTGCCAGCAGATCAGGGAATCACAATGAGTATGAGCAGTTCTTC.

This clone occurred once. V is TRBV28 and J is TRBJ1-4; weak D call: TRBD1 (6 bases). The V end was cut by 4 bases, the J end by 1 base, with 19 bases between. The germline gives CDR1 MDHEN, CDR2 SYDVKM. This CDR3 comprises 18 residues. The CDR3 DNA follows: TGTGCCAGCAGTTCTCAAATCATCAGGGGCGAAACTAATGAAAAACTGTTTTTT. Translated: CASSSQIIRGETNEKLFF.

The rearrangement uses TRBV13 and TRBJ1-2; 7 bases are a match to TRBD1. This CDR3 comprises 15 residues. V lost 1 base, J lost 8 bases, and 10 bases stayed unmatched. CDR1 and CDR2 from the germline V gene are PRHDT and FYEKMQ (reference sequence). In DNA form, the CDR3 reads TGTGCCAGCAGCTTAGAGGGGGCCCCGGGGTACGGCTACACCTTC. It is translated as CASSLEGAPGYGYTF.

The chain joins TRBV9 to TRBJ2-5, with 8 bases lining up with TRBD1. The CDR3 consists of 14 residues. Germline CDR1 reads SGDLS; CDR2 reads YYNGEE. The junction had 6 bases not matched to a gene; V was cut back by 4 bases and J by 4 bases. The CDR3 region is CASSTTGVGETQYF. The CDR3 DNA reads TGTGCCAGCAGCACGACAGGGGTGGGAGAGACCCAGTACTTC.

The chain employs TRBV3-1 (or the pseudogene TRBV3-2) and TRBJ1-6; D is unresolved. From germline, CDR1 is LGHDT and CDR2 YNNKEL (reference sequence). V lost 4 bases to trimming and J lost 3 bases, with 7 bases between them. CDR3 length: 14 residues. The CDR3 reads CASSLDNYNSPLHF. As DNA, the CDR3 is TGTGCCAGCAGCCTAGACAACTATAATTCACCCCTCCACTTT.

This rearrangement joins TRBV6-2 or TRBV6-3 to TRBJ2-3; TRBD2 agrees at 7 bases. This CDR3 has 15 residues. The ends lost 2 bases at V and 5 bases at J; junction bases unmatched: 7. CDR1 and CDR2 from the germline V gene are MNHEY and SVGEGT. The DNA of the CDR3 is TGTGCCAGCAGTTACGGCGGGGGATGGGGAGATACGCAGTATTTT. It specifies CASSYGGGWGDTQYF.

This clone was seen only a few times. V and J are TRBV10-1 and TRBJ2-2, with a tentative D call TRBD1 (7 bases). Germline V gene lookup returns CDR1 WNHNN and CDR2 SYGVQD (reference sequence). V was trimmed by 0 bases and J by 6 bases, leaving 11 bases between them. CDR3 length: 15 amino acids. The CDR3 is CASSESEGAAGELFF. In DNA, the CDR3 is TGCGCCAGCAGTGAGTCGGAGGGGGCGGCCGGGGAGCTGTTTTTT.

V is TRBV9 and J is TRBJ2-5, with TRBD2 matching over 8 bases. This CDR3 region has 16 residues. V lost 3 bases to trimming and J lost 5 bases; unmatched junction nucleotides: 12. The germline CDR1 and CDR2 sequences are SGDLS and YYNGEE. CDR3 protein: CASSGSGGPERETQYF. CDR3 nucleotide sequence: TGTGCCAGCAGCGGATCGGGGGGGCCTGAGCGGGAGACCCAGTACTTC. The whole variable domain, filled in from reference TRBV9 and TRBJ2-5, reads DSGVTQTPKHLITATGQRVTLRCSPRSGDLSVYWYQQSLDQGLQFLIQYYNGEERAKGNILERFSAQQFPDLHSELNLSSLELGDSALYFCASSGSGGPERETQYFGPGTRLLVL.

The DNA of the CDR3 is TGTGCCTGGATGGGGGAGGGTCAATCCTATAATTCACCCCTCCACTTT. It is translated as CAWMGEGQSYNSPLHF. V gene TRBV30 combines with J gene TRBJ1-6; perhaps TRBD1 as D (5 bases). CDR3 length: 16 amino acids. Germline CDR1 is GTSNPN and CDR2 is SVGIG (reference sequence). V dropped 4 bases and J dropped 1 base, with 14 bases sitting between them.

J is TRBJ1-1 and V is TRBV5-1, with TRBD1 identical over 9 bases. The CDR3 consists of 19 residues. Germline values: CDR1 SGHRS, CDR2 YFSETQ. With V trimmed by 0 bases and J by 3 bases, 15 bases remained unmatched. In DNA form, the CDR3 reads TGCGCCAGCAGCTTGGGCGCCGGGACAGGGATGAGATGGGACACTGAAGCTTTCTTT. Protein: CASSLGAGTGMRWDTEAFF.

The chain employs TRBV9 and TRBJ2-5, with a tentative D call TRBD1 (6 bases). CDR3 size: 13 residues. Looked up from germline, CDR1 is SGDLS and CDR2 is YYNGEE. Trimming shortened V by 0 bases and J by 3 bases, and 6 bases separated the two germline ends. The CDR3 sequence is CASSVGTEETQYF. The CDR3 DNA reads TGTGCCAGCAGCGTAGGGACAGAAGAGACCCAGTACTTC.